The clone carrying this TCR beta chain was seen many times. Antigen: not known. The data stem from a study of T-cell reconstitution after alpha-beta-depleted transplantation in children. Study-level points and caveats: When one year had passed after transplant, most T-cell counts and diversity came from newly produced T cells. Two months or so post-transplant, alpha-beta T cells reportedly derived from several hundred expanded graft clones. Elevated TCRbeta diversity at day 60 was traced, in some patients, to surviving recipient T cells and thymic progenitors.

The authors prepared the TCRbeta library with unique molecular identifiers. One entry per CDR3 protein, called by TCRdb with MiXCR from the PCR reads. The table has approximately 300,000 distinct CDR3 sequences, roughly 9.1% seen once; the top ten hold 7.5%. The CDR3 extends over 15 amino acids. Germline assignment: CDR1 SGDLS and CDR2 YYNGEE. V lost 4 bases and J 5 bases, leaving 16 bases between the germline ends. The rearrangement links TRBV9 to TRBJ2-1, with TRBD1 as a possible D gene (6 bases). The origin of this receptor is a boy younger than two with acute myeloid leukemia, due to receive a stem cell transplant. Source: PBMCs, taken before TCRalphabeta/CD19-depleted stem cell transplant. CDR3 in amino acids: CASSPQGSGHNEQFF. The CDR3 DNA is TGTGCCAGCAGCCCCCAGGGGTCGGGGCACAATGAGCAGTTCTTC.